These 29 T cell receptor beta chains share one sample of origin, sequenced in a study of response to subunit inactivated influenza vaccine. Using its own MiXCR run on the RT-PCR reads, TCRdb lists one record per CDR3 protein. The sample contains hundreds of thousands of distinct CDR3 sequences, 6.5% to 8% of which appear only once. The specimen comprised PBMCs from blood, sampled around 25 months after vaccination. These receptors all stem from a man in his fifties or sixties who received an inactivated influenza vaccine.

This clonotype was counted only a few times. The chain has TRBV6-1 and TRBJ2-7; a weak D match, TRBD2 (7 bases). This CDR3 has 15 residues. Trimming removed 11 bases at V and 3 bases at J, with 23 bases between. Germline lookup yields CDR1 MNHNS and CDR2 SASEGT. This chain's CDR3 is CAAGKGGARFYEQYF. CDR3 DNA sequence: TGTGCCGCAGGGAAGGGGGGGGCGCGATTCTACGAGCAGTACTTC.

This clonotype was recorded many times. The V and J genes are TRBV7-8 and TRBJ2-3, with D possibly being TRBD2 (5 bases). The CDR3 extends over 15 amino acids. Germline V gene lookup returns CDR1 SGHVS and CDR2 FQNEAQ. Trimming left V 5 bases short and J 6 bases short, with 18 bases between. The CDR3 loop reads CASSDLASPRDTQYF. The DNA of the CDR3 is TGTGCCAGCAGCGATCTAGCTAGCCCCCGCGATACGCAGTATTTT.

Comment on this clonotype: This may arise from a read error, as a much more abundant clone is one base away. The genes are TRBV7-8 and TRBJ1-1, with TRBD1 as a possible D gene (6 bases). The CDR3 has 16 amino acids. CDR1 is SGHVS, CDR2 FQNEAQ, per germline. CDR3: CVSSLVGGGMSTEAFF. The CDR3 nucleotides read TGTGTCAGCAGCTTAGTAGGAGGGGGGATGAGCACTGAAGCTTTCTTT.

About this clonotype: One end of the junction varies from germline; a read error may be responsible. This chain links TRBV5-1 with TRBJ2-5, with TRBD2 as a possible D gene (6 bases). Germline V gene data show CDR1 as SGHRS and CDR2 as YFSETQ. CDR3 length: 14 amino acids. The CDR3 sequence is CASSQGGGQESQYF. Here the CDR3 DNA reads TGCGCCAGCAGCCAGGGAGGCGGACAAGAGAGCCAGTACTTC.

This clonotype was seen ten or more times. The CDR3 DNA sequence: TGCAGTGCTAGTGGCGGGGGGCACAATGAGCAGTTCTTC. Its translation is CSASGGGHNEQFF. This chain uses TRBV20-1 with TRBJ2-1; 8 bases line up with TRBD2. Unmatched junction bases numbered 3, after V lost 3 bases and J lost 5 bases. Germline V gives CDR1 DFQATT, CDR2 SNEGSKA (reference sequence). The CDR3 sequence is 13 residues long.

The sample holds a few counts of this clonotype. V is TRBV12-3 or TRBV12-4 and J is TRBJ2-5; a possible D gene is TRBD1 (7 bases). The CDR3 is 15 amino acids. Trimming took off 6 bases at V and 2 bases at J, with 16 bases between the two ends. CDR3 in DNA: TGTGCCAGCAGGGAGGGACAGTCCATACAAGAGACCCAGTACTTC. As protein: CASREGQSIQETQYF.

This clonotype was found a few times. This chain connects TRBV7-7 to TRBJ2-2, with D possibly being TRBD1 or TRBD2 (5 bases each). V shed 5 bases and J shed 4 bases, with 14 bases lying between them. The CDR3 loop spans 15 amino acids. Germline lookup yields CDR1 SSHAT and CDR2 FNYEAQ (reference sequence). The CDR3: CASSRGVGVTGELFF. As DNA, the CDR3 is TGTGCCAGCAGCCGGGGAGTGGGGGTCACCGGGGAGCTGTTTTTT. Filled out from reference TRBV7-7 and TRBJ2-2, the complete variable domain reads GAGVSQSPRYKVTKRGQDVTLRCDPISSHATLYWYQQALGQGPEFLTYFNYEAQPDKSGLPSDRFSAERPEGSISTLTIQRTEQRDSAMYRCASSRGVGVTGELFFGEGSRLTVL.

There are a few counts of this clonotype. The chain uses TRBV10-3 and TRBJ2-1; D possibly corresponds to TRBD2 (6 bases). Trimming took 3 bases from V and 0 from J, leaving 12 bases between them. This CDR3 region has 16 residues. From germline, CDR1 is ENHRY and CDR2 SYGVKD. The CDR3 DNA follows: TGTGCCATCAGTGATTCCGGGACTGTCTCCTACAATGAGCAGTTCTTC. Its translation is CAISDSGTVSYNEQFF.

This chain links TRBV10-3 with TRBJ1-2, with no clear D. CDR1 and CDR2 (germline): ENHRY, SYGVKD. V gave up 3 bases and J gave up 9 bases, with 23 bases separating them. The CDR3 covers 16 residues. CDR3 amino acids: CAISDVFGRRGDCYTF. The CDR3 DNA sequence: TGTGCCATCAGTGACGTCTTTGGAAGGCGCGGCGATTGCTACACCTTC.

This clonotype was picked up a small number of times. This may stem from a read error, because a much larger clone lies one nucleotide away. The gene calls are TRBV10-3 and TRBJ1-6, with TRBD1 as a possible D gene (5 bases). This CDR3 has 15 residues. Per the germline V gene, CDR1 is ENHRY and CDR2 is SYGVKD. The CDR3 DNA reads TGTGCCATCAGCCCTGGGCAGGGCTATAATTCACTCCTCCACTTT. This translates into CAISPGQGYNSLLHF.

V is TRBV9 and J is TRBJ2-3; D tentatively fits TRBD1 or TRBD2 (6 bases each). CDR3 length equals 15 residues. V was clipped by 0 bases and J by 3 bases, with 11 bases between them. CDR1 and CDR2 (germline): SGDLS, YYNGEE. The CDR3 spells CASSVAWGATDTQYF. In nucleotides, the CDR3 is TGTGCCAGCAGCGTAGCATGGGGGGCAACAGATACGCAGTATTTT.

The rearrangement uses TRBV29-1 and TRBJ2-6; 7 bases are shared with TRBD1. The CDR3 length is 16 residues. The V segment lost 1 base and the J segment 3 bases; nucleotides outside the gene matches: 6. CDR1 is SQVTM, CDR2 ANQGSEA, per germline. The CDR3, as DNA: TGCAGCGTTGAAGGGTTACAGGGGTATGGGGCCAACGTCCTGACTTTC. Amino acid sequence: CSVEGLQGYGANVLTF. The full variable domain, its missing parts supplied by reference TRBV29-1 and TRBJ2-6, is SAVISQKPSRDICQRGTSLTIQCQVDSQVTMMFWYRQQPGQSLTLIATANQGSEATYESGFVIDKFPISRPNLTFSTLTVSNMSPEDSSIYLCSVEGLQGYGANVLTFGAGSRLTVL.

As DNA, the CDR3 is TGTGCCAGCAGCCAAGTAAGGGCGGGAGGACATTCCTACGAGCAGTACTTC. Protein sequence: CASSQVRAGGHSYEQYF. The chain uses TRBV4-2 and TRBJ2-7; TRBD2 agrees at 8 bases. Germline lookup yields CDR1 LGHNA and CDR2 YNFKEQ. J gave up 1 base and V 1 base, and 9 bases lay outside the gene matches. The CDR3 is made up of 17 amino acids.

This clonotype was counted only a few times. The chain joins TRBV10-3 to TRBJ1-1; D is uncertain. Germline V gene data show CDR1 as ENHRY and CDR2 as SYGVKD. The CDR3 runs 14 residues. Trimming pared 3 bases from V and 0 bases from J, leaving 8 bases between. The CDR3: CAISDGLLNTEAFF. In nucleotides, the CDR3 is TGTGCCATCAGTGACGGCTTACTGAACACTGAAGCTTTCTTT.

This clonotype was recorded many times. The chain uses TRBV20-1 and TRBJ1-6, with no clear D. In germline, CDR1 is DFQATT, CDR2 SNEGSKA (reference sequence). V dropped 6 bases and J dropped 0 bases, with 15 bases sitting between them. The CDR3 is made up of 16 amino acids. The DNA for the CDR3 is TGCAGTGCCACGGGTAGAGTGGGCTCCTATAATTCACCCCTCCACTTT. It codes for CSATGRVGSYNSPLHF.

This clonotype was counted only a few times. In DNA form, the CDR3 reads TGTGCCAGCAGCTTGAGTGGGGAGCTCTCCTACGAGCAGTACTTC. It codes for CASSLSGELSYEQYF. The chain links TRBV5-5 to TRBJ2-7; TRBD2 might be the D (5 bases). Looked up from germline, CDR1 is SGHKS and CDR2 is YYEKEE (reference sequence). This CDR3 has 15 residues. Deletions cut 1 base from V and 0 bases from J, with 11 bases between. The full variable domain, rest sourced from reference TRBV5-5 and TRBJ2-7, is DAGVTQSPTHLIKTRGQQVTLRCSPISGHKSVSWYQQVLGQGPQFIFQYYEKEERGRGNFPDRFSARQFPNYSSELNVNALLLGDSALYLCASSLSGELSYEQYFGPGTRLTVT.

The chain combines TRBV20-1 with TRBJ2-5, with 7 bases fitting TRBD2. The V gene end was trimmed by 1 base and the J gene end by 5 bases; junction bases not matched to a gene: 7. CDR1 DFQATT and CDR2 SNEGSKA come from the germline V gene (reference sequence). The CDR3 loop spans 14 amino acids. The CDR3 DNA follows: TGCAGTGCTAGAGGAAGCGGGGCCACTGAGACCCAGTACTTC. Its protein product is CSARGSGATETQYF.

The chain carries TRBV10-3 and TRBJ2-4; tentatively, D is TRBD2 (6 bases). This CDR3 spans 13 amino acids. V lost 4 bases and J 5 bases, leaving 9 bases between the germline ends. Germline V gene sequence: CDR1 ENHRY, CDR2 SYGVKD. CDR3 region: CAISASSENIQYF. CDR3 DNA sequence: TGTGCCATCAGTGCTTCTAGCGAAAACATTCAGTACTTC.

This clonotype was observed at least ten times. The genes are TRBV12-3 or TRBV12-4 and TRBJ2-3; D may be TRBD1 (5 bases). V lost 4 bases and J 2 bases, leaving 10 bases between the germline ends. This CDR3 has 14 residues. CDR3 sequence (DNA): TGTGCCAGCAGTTCCGACAGATCCACAGATACGCAGTATTTT. It codes for CASSSDRSTDTQYF.

There are many counts of this clonotype. The chain has TRBV2 and TRBJ2-5; 8 bases are a match to TRBD1. The CDR3 length is 16 residues. CDR1 SNHLY and CDR2 FYNNEI come from the germline V gene. Losses at the gene ends were 4 bases for V and 4 bases for J; bases not matched to a gene: 11. The CDR3 nucleotides read TGTGCCAGCAGTGTCCCGTCCAGGACAGGGCGAGAGACCCAGTACTTC. This translates into CASSVPSRTGRETQYF.

This clonotype has a handful of counts. The J gene is TRBJ1-5, the V gene TRBV20-1; D is possibly TRBD1 (6 bases). The length of the CDR3 is 13 residues. Trimming shortened V by 4 bases and J by 1 base, and 8 bases separated the two germline ends. The germline V gene encodes CDR1 DFQATT and CDR2 SNEGSKA (reference sequence). The CDR3 sequence is CSAKGVSNQPQHF. The CDR3 DNA reads TGCAGTGCTAAGGGGGTGAGCAATCAGCCCCAGCATTTT.

The V call is TRBV12-3 or TRBV12-4, the J call TRBJ1-1, with TRBD1 identical over 9 bases. J gave up 0 bases and V 3 bases, and 2 bases lay outside the gene matches. There are 15 residues in the CDR3. The CDR3 nucleotides read TGTGCCAGCAGTTTTGGGGACAGGGTGAACACTGAAGCTTTCTTT. It codes for CASSFGDRVNTEAFF.

This clonotype occurred a few times. The chain links TRBV2 to TRBJ2-3; TRBD1 is a possible D gene (5 bases). The CDR3 length is 15 residues. Germline V gives CDR1 SNHLY, CDR2 FYNNEI. The V and J ends lost 3 bases and 4 bases respectively, with 14 bases between them. CDR3 region: CASSEGQGKADTQYF. CDR3 DNA: TGTGCCAGCAGTGAGGGTCAGGGCAAGGCAGATACGCAGTATTTT.

This sequence joins TRBV5-1 and TRBJ1-6; 8 bases line up with TRBD1. CDR1 is SGHRS, CDR2 YFSETQ, per germline. V gave up 5 bases and J gave up 9 bases; unmatched junction bases: 10. This CDR3 has 15 amino acids. The CDR3 protein is CASSSGQGRVSPLHF. The CDR3, as DNA: TGCGCCAGCAGTTCAGGACAGGGAAGGGTTTCACCCCTCCACTTT.

The chain employs TRBV20-1 and TRBJ2-3; D unresolved. The germline CDR1 and CDR2 sequences are DFQATT and SNEGSKA (reference sequence). Trimming cost V 0 bases and J 1 base, with 8 bases left between them. CDR3 length: 14 residues. The CDR3 protein is CSARDPRGTDTQYF. The CDR3 region has the DNA TGCAGTGCTAGAGATCCCCGGGGCACAGATACGCAGTATTTT.

This clonotype was observed a few times. CDR3 in amino acids: CASSVEFSGKNEQFF. For the CDR3, the DNA is TGTGCCAGCAGCGTAGAGTTTAGCGGGAAGAATGAGCAGTTCTTC. The chain couples TRBV9 to TRBJ2-1; 8 bases agree with TRBD2. V shed 0 bases, J shed 7 bases, and the junction held 6 bases outside the gene matches. Per the germline V gene, CDR1 is SGDLS and CDR2 is YYNGEE. The CDR3 is 15 residues long. Full variable domain (rest looked up from reference TRBV9 and TRBJ2-1): DSGVTQTPKHLITATGQRVTLRCSPRSGDLSVYWYQQSLDQGLQFLIQYYNGEERAKGNILERFSAQQFPDLHSELNLSSLELGDSALYFCASSVEFSGKNEQFFGPGTRLTVL.

This clonotype turned up a few times. The gene calls are TRBV10-3 and TRBJ2-7; 12 bases map to TRBD1. The germline V gene encodes CDR1 ENHRY and CDR2 SYGVKD. The CDR3 loop spans 13 amino acids. V lost 10 bases to trimming and J lost 2 bases; unmatched junction nucleotides: 3. CDR3 loop: CATGQGATYEQYF. For the CDR3, the DNA is TGTGCCACGGGACAGGGGGCCACCTACGAGCAGTACTTC.

This clonotype has more than one count but fewer than ten. The chain uses TRBV12-3 or TRBV12-4 and TRBJ1-1, with D uncertain. Trimming pared 7 bases from V and 4 bases from J, leaving 16 bases between. This CDR3 spans 14 amino acids. This CDR3 is CASNLGSSATEAFF. The CDR3 bases are TGTGCCAGCAACCTGGGCAGCTCCGCCACTGAAGCTTTCTTT.

This clonotype was seen ten or more times. V and J are TRBV20-1 and TRBJ2-5; perhaps TRBD2 as D (5 bases). CDR1 DFQATT and CDR2 SNEGSKA come from the germline V gene (reference sequence). The CDR3 sequence is 17 residues long. Trimming took off 6 bases at V and 0 bases at J, with 23 bases between the two ends. CDR3 protein: CSALLFGLVGYQETQYF. The CDR3 bases are TGCAGTGCCCTCCTTTTCGGACTTGTGGGGTACCAAGAGACCCAGTACTTC.